This TCR beta chain was obtained from a study of shared clonotypes between healthy human individuals. Turning to the study itself: For every donor, three CD4 naive, three CD4 memory, two CD8 naive and one CD8 memory plates were used. Study outcomes and limitations: Clonotypes which were not shared had lower generation probabilities than clonotypes that all four donors shared.

The count of this clone is one. Its target is unknown. Per germline, CDR1 SGHNT and CDR2 YYREEE (reference sequence). This CDR3 has 14 amino acids. V gave up 2 bases and J gave up 4 bases, with 12 bases separating them. Genomic DNA per cell subset filled all wells of several immunoSEQ plates. The protocol was immunoSEQ multiplex PCR, while the TCRdb copy is restricted to in-frame clones and leaves out a portion. Here the sample spans about 1.1 million clones, about 84% being singletons. This chain connects TRBV5-4 to TRBJ1-1, with D perhaps TRBD1 (6 bases). The sample comprised memory CD4+ T cells from PBMCs. Subset specified: CD45RA-negative fraction. The TCR sequence derives from a man aged 18 to 29 in good health. Some clones in this sample may be carry-over from other donors' samples. Written as DNA, the CDR3 is TGTGCCAGCAGCTTAACCCAGGGGTCCACTGAAGCTTTCTTT. Its protein product is CASSLTQGSTEAFF.